The rows below give T cell receptor beta chains drawn from one sample of a study of CXCR3-negative and CXCR3-positive naive CD8 T cells. TCRdb re-called the 5' RACE reads, yielding one record per CDR3 amino acid sequence without DNA. The sample table sets out 80,000 to 95,000 distinct CDR3 sequences. Source material: naive CXCR3- CD8+ T cells from blood. The source of these receptors is a human donor in good health. Some clones in this sample may be carry-over from other donors' samples. Both conserved end residues are part of each CDR3.

TRBV7-6	TRBJ2-2	CASSFWGANTGELFF
TRBV5-5	TRBJ2-2	CASSLVAVWGTGELFF
TRBV29-1	TRBJ1-1	CSVPYWVRGSPEAFF
TRBV20-1	TRBJ2-7	CSARARDGVRQYF
TRBV5-1	TRBJ1-2	CASSLVGVDGYTF
TRBV7-9	TRBJ2-7	CASSPSGPSYEQYF
TRBV6-4	TRBJ2-3	CTSSEGGGATDTQYF
TRBV6-5	TRBJ2-4	CASSLQNIQYF
TRBV7-9	TRBJ1-1	CASSLDDSEAFF
TRBV28	TRBJ1-1	CATHRWSTEAFF
TRBV6-4	TRBJ2-1	CASKKLAGSNEQFF
TRBV7-3	TRBJ2-1	CASSLSPSGDYNEQFF
TRBV29-1	TRBJ2-1	CSVDRDSFSYEQFF
TRBV7-2	TRBJ2-7	CASSSPYHYEQYF
TRBV29-1	TRBJ2-2	CSVEYGGRNTGELFF
TRBV6-6	TRBJ1-1	CASSYSTGGGTEAFF
TRBV6-5	TRBJ2-7	CASSLSGITYEQYF
TRBV28	TRBJ1-3	CASSRARHPVF
TRBV7-2	TRBJ1-2	CASSLRDRDYGYTF
TRBV13	TRBJ2-7	CASSLFQRSGLEQYF
TRBV28	TRBJ2-1	CASGQRLAPYNEQFF
TRBV19	TRBJ2-1	CASGLRRTEQFF
TRBV29-1	TRBJ1-2	CSVEDPTGGYTF
TRBV12-3/TRBV12-4	TRBJ2-5	CASSLGKTQYF
TRBV28	TRBJ2-1	CASSFSIYNEQFF
TRBV7-8	TRBJ2-2	CASSQGLAGLGGELFF
TRBV14	TRBJ2-7	CASSQEATAYEQYF
TRBV12-3/TRBV12-4	TRBJ2-3	CASFPDPRGADTQYF
TRBV5-5	TRBJ2-7	CASSLVQGGYEQYF
TRBV6-4	TRBJ2-1	CASSEASVGVGEQFF
TRBV20-1	TRBJ2-7	CSVEGAVTYEQYF
TRBV24-1	TRBJ2-1	CATRGEGTEQFF
TRBV7-2	TRBJ1-6	CASSPRDLDRGNHSPLHF
TRBV28	TRBJ2-7	CASVGASYEQYF
TRBV6-5	TRBJ2-1	CASSPQSGRPDEQFF
TRBV7-6	TRBJ2-2	CASSVDRVERTGELFF
TRBV6-5	TRBJ2-7	CASSYSNGGSYEQYF
TRBV12-3/TRBV12-4	TRBJ2-2	CASSPGTRSTGELFF
TRBV10-3	TRBJ1-3	CAISDYDTGGNTIYF
TRBV28	TRBJ1-5	CASNPRGVSNQPQHF
TRBV5-1	TRBJ2-1	CASSSEQGAGYNEQFF
TRBV11-2	TRBJ2-1	CASRAVEAAHEQFF
TRBV4-3	TRBJ1-2	CASSQGTGVRDGYTF
TRBV28	TRBJ2-7	CASSLMVEEQYF
TRBV12-3/TRBV12-4	TRBJ2-4	CASSLIGLGVQYF
TRBV5-4	TRBJ2-7	CASSPGTPSYEQYF
TRBV19	TRBJ2-3	CASSILLAGGSTDTQYF
TRBV19	TRBJ2-1	CASRESSYNEQFF
TRBV28	TRBJ2-2	CASSSSRLAANTGELFF
TRBV6-1	TRBJ1-2	CASSEDPQGINYGYTF
TRBV20-1	TRBJ2-1	CSARMRDRAYNEQFF
TRBV6-2/TRBV6-3	TRBJ1-2	CASRSRDSDGYTF
TRBV7-2	TRBJ1-1	CASSPGVGSTEAFF